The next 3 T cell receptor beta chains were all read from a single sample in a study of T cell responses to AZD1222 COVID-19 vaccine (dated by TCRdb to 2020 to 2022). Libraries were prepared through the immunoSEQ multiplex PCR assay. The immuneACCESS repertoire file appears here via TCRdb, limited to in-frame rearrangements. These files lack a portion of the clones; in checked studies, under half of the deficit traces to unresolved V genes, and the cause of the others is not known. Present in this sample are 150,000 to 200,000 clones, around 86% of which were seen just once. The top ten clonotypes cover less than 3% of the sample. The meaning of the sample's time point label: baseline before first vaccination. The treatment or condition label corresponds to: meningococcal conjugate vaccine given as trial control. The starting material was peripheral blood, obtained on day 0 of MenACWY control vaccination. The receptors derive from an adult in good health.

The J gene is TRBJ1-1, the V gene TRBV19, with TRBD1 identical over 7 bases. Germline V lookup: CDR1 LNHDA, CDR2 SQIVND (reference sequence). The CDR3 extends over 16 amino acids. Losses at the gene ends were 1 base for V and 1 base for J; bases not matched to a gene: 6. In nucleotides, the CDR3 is TGTGCCAGTAGTATAGCTCCCTGGACAGGGAACACTGAAGCTTTCTTT. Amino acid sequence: CASSIAPWTGNTEAFF.

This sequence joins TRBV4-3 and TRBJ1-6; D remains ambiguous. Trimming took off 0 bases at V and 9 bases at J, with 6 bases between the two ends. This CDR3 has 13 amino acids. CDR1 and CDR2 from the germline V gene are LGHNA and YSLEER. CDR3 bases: TGCGCCAGCAGCCAAGACACAGCTTCACCCCTCCACTTT. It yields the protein CASSQDTASPLHF.

In nucleotides, the CDR3 is TGTGCCACCCAGGTTACCCCTAGCGGGGGGGCCGTCAATGAGCAGTTCTTC. Its protein product is CATQVTPSGGAVNEQFF. V is TRBV19 and J is TRBJ2-1, with 12 bases matching TRBD2. The CDR3 runs to 17 residues. Germline CDR1 and CDR2: LNHDA and SQIVND (reference sequence). Trimming took 10 bases from V and 6 from J; bases not matched to a gene: 16.